The 21 T cell receptor beta chains below were found in one sample sequenced in a study of kidney transplant recipient with SARS-CoV-2 infection. A single record per CDR3 protein comes from TCRdb applying MiXCR to the reads. The data contain fewer than 250,000 distinct CDR3 sequences, 25% to 30% of them singletons. The sample was a blood sample, taken at baseline and around day 120 from a kidney transplant recipient. These receptor sequences come from a male patient between 25 and 39 years old who had COVID-19 and was a kidney transplant recipient. Some of the T cells might come from the graft donor.

This clonotype was recorded many times. The V and J genes are TRBV28 and TRBJ2-1, with TRBD2 matching over 12 bases. Germline CDR1 reads MDHEN; CDR2 reads SYDVKM. The CDR3 loop spans 17 amino acids. The junction had 9 bases not matched to a gene; V was cut back by 6 bases and J by 3 bases. The CDR3 nucleotides read TGTGCCAGCAGGTGGACTAGCGGGACAAGGATCTACAATGAGCAGTTCTTC. Residues: CASRWTSGTRIYNEQFF.

Points on this clonotype: One end of the junction does not line up with germline, which may come from a read error. This chain uses TRBV3-1 with TRBJ2-2; tentatively, D is TRBD2 (5 bases). Per germline, CDR1 LGHDT and CDR2 YNNKEL (reference sequence). The CDR3 spans 18 residues. The CDR3: CASSVNRPISGLTGELCF. CDR3 sequence (DNA): TGTGCCAGCAGCGTTAATCGTCCCATTTCAGGCTTGACCGGGGAGCTGTGTTTT.

J is TRBJ2-1 and V is TRBV14; 8 bases align to TRBD2. The CDR3 runs 15 residues. J gave up 4 bases and V 4 bases, and 6 bases lay outside the gene matches. Germline V lookup: CDR1 SGHDN, CDR2 FVKESK. The CDR3 here is CASSPGGAFYNEQFF. Here the CDR3 DNA reads TGTGCCAGCAGCCCCGGGGGGGCGTTTTACAATGAGCAGTTCTTC.

In regard to this clonotype: This sequence may be a read error, since a much larger clone differs from it by one base. This chain uses TRBV7-9 with TRBJ1-1; 7 positions agree with TRBD1. CDR1 and CDR2 (germline): SEHNR, FQNEAQ (reference sequence). The CDR3 is 14 residues long. CDR3 residues: CAGSQTGLNTEAFF. The CDR3 DNA reads as TGTGCCGGCAGCCAGACAGGGTTGAACACTGAAGCTTTCTTT.

There are a few counts of this clonotype. The chain recombines TRBV20-1 with TRBJ2-3, with 8 bases that match TRBD1. The CDR3 extends over 13 amino acids. The ends lost 4 bases at V and 5 bases at J; junction bases unmatched: 5. Germline assignment: CDR1 DFQATT and CDR2 SNEGSKA (reference sequence). The CDR3 region has the DNA TGCAGTGCTATGACAGGGACAGGAGATACGCAGTATTTT. It yields the protein CSAMTGTGDTQYF.

Worth noting for this clonotype: Sequence at one end of the junction differs from germline and may be a read error. V gene TRBV19 combines with J gene TRBJ2-1; D possibly corresponds to TRBD1 (6 bases). The CDR3 is 14 amino acids. Germline lookup yields CDR1 LNHDA and CDR2 SQIVND (reference sequence). CDR3 nucleotides: TGTGCCAGTAGTATCTCGGGACACAACAATGAGCAGTCCTTC. Translating gives CASSISGHNNEQSF.

The table lists this clonotype with a few counts. This chain links TRBV21-1 with TRBJ1-5; the table assigns TRBD1, which was not confirmed against the DNA. TRBV21-1 is recorded as a pseudogene. The CDR3 length is 17 residues. The CDR3 protein is CASTPDRGPSGDQPQHF. CDR3 DNA sequence: TGTGCCAGCACCCCGGACAGGGGGCCCTCCGGCGATCAGCCCCAGCATTTT.

This clonotype was recorded at least ten times. This CDR3 reads CAWGIMRYRKTYGYTF. CDR3 coding DNA: TGTGCCTGGGGGATTATGCGTTATAGAAAGACCTATGGCTACACCTTC. The chain has TRBV30 and TRBJ1-2; D is uncertain. Trimming pared 5 bases from V and 4 bases from J, leaving 23 bases between. Germline V gives CDR1 GTSNPN, CDR2 SVGIG (reference sequence). This CDR3 spans 16 amino acids. Full variable domain (outside the CDR3, taken from reference TRBV30 and TRBJ1-2): SQTIHQWPATLVQPVGSPLSLECTVEGTSNPNLYWYRQAAGRGLQLLFYSVGIGQISSEVPQNLSASRPQDRQFILSSKKLLLSDSGFYLCAWGIMRYRKTYGYTFGSGTRLTVV.

In this sample, this clonotype turned up many times. The genes are TRBV4-2 and TRBJ2-3; D may be TRBD2 (6 bases). The CDR3 is made up of 16 amino acids. Germline CDR1 and CDR2: LGHNA and YNFKEQ. Trimming stripped 4 bases from V and 0 bases from J, with 14 bases between. The CDR3 protein is CASSLSGDPSTDTQYF. The DNA for the CDR3 is TGTGCCAGCAGCCTTAGCGGAGACCCTAGCACAGATACGCAGTATTTT.

In the case of this clonotype: With a much larger clone just one base away, this may be a read error. Since no conserved phenylalanine or tryptophan closes the CDR3, a read error is the likely cause. This chain connects TRBV2 to TRBJ2-1, with 11 bases identical to TRBD2. J was trimmed by 3 bases and V by 7 bases; bases with no gene match: 2. Germline V gene data show CDR1 as SNHLY and CDR2 as FYNNEI. The CDR3 runs 14 residues. For the CDR3, the DNA is TGTGCCAGCATGGGGACTAGCGGCTACAATGAGCAGTTCCTC. It specifies CASMGTSGYNEQFL.

As concerns this clonotype: This could be a read error, since a much larger clone is one nucleotide away. Because it lacks the conserved phenylalanine or tryptophan at the end, this CDR3 is likely a read error. The chain carries TRBV7-2 and TRBJ2-5, with 10 positions matching TRBD2. The CDR3 length is 14 residues. CDR1 is SGHTA, CDR2 FQGNSA, per germline. The ends lost 5 bases at V and 2 bases at J; junction bases unmatched: 2. The CDR3 region is CASSQLAGQETQYL. DNA for the CDR3: TGTGCCAGCAGCCAACTAGCGGGGCAAGAGACCCAGTACCTC.

Ten or more counts support this clonotype. V usage is TRBV6-1 and J usage is TRBJ1-2; the D is unclear. Trimming took off 5 bases at V and 4 bases at J, with 23 bases between the two ends. This CDR3 spans 17 amino acids. CDR1 MNHNS and CDR2 SASEGT come from the germline V gene. The CDR3 nucleotides are TGTGCCAGCAGTACCCGATACTCTATGCGAAAGACCTATGGCTACACCTTC. Translation gives CASSTRYSMRKTYGYTF.

This clonotype was found many times. The rearrangement links TRBV7-9 to TRBJ1-1; perhaps TRBD1 as D (5 bases). CDR3 length equals 16 residues. Germline V CDR1 and CDR2: SEHNR, FQNEAQ (reference sequence). V lost 4 bases and J 1 base, leaving 16 bases between the germline ends. The CDR3 protein is CASSSPWGEENTEAFF. The CDR3 DNA follows: TGTGCCAGCAGCTCCCCGTGGGGGGAGGAGAACACTGAAGCTTTCTTT.

A remark on this clonotype: The CDR3 ends on some other residue instead of the conserved phenylalanine or tryptophan, so this is likely a read error. The CDR3 is CGSYPSDSRKTYGYTL. The DNA for the CDR3 is TGTGGCAGTTATCCTTCTGATAGCCGAAAGACCTATGGCTACACCCTC. This rearrangement joins TRBV28 to TRBJ1-2; D remains ambiguous. Germline V CDR1 and CDR2: MDHEN, SYDVKM. CDR3 length: 16 amino acids.

As to this clonotype: A single base separates this from a much larger clone, so it may be a read error. This chain joins TRBV2 and TRBJ2-7; unclear D gene. This CDR3 has 13 amino acids. Trimming pared 10 bases from V and 5 bases from J, leaving 18 bases between. Germline loops: CDR1 SNHLY, CDR2 FYNNEI. CDR3 sequence: CANTPRVTDEQYF. The CDR3 nucleotides are TGTGCCAACACCCCCCGGGTTACCGACGAGCAGTACTTC.

The table lists this clonotype with many counts. The genes are TRBV29-1 and TRBJ2-7; 8 bases fit TRBD1. The V gene's germline CDR1 is SQVTM and CDR2 ANQGSEA. The trim removed 4 bases at V and 3 bases at J, leaving 2 bases unmatched. The CDR3 has 12 amino acids. CDR3 loop: CSVVGTGYEQYF. CDR3 DNA: TGCAGCGTTGTGGGGACAGGCTACGAGCAGTACTTC.

This clonotype was seen at least ten times. The rearrangement links TRBV6-5 to TRBJ2-1, with D unclear. This CDR3 contains 15 residues. CDR1 MNHEY and CDR2 SVGAGI come from the germline V gene. V gave up 5 bases and J gave up 4 bases, with 15 bases separating them. CDR3 loop: CASSPTNLEYNEQFF. Here the CDR3 DNA reads TGTGCCAGCAGTCCTACTAATCTGGAGTACAATGAGCAGTTCTTC.

The table lists this clonotype with many counts. The chain recombines TRBV9 with TRBJ2-1; no clear D gene. The germline V gene encodes CDR1 SGDLS and CDR2 YYNGEE. This CDR3 is 12 amino acids long. V was trimmed by 5 bases and J by 10 bases, leaving 13 bases between them. CDR3 DNA sequence: TGTGCCAGCAGGGATAATGGACGCGAGCAGTTCTTC. Translating it yields CASRDNGREQFF.

In regard to this clonotype: This may come from a read error, since a much larger clone is one base off. The chain has TRBV5-8 and TRBJ1-2; D is unclear. CDR3 size: 16 residues. Germline CDR1 reads SGHTS; CDR2 reads YDEGEE. The V end lost 5 bases, the J end lost 2 bases, and 19 bases lay between the germline ends. The CDR3 sequence is CASRLRHPRKNYGYTF. The DNA for the CDR3 is TGTGCCAGCAGACTGCGTCATCCACGAAAGAACTATGGCTACACCTTC.

Turning to this clonotype: A read error may be the cause here, since a much bigger clone is one base away. The genes are TRBV3-1 and TRBJ1-1; D remains ambiguous. The germline V gene has CDR1 LGHDT and CDR2 YNNKEL (reference sequence). The CDR3 loop spans 17 amino acids. Here the CDR3 DNA reads TGTGCCTGCAGCGAATTCTATCCCATTTCAATTCGCACTGAAGCTTTCTTT. It codes for CACSEFYPISIRTEAFF. The full variable domain, in which reference TRBV3-1 and TRBJ1-1 provide the parts outside the CDR3, is DTAVSQTPKYLVTQMGNDKSIKCEQNLGHDTMYWYKQDSKKFLKIMFSYNNKELIINETVPNRFSPKSPDKAHLNLHINSLELGDSAVYFCACSEFYPISIRTEAFFGQGTRLTVV.

Notes on this clonotype: With a much larger clone just one base away, this may be a read error. The chain recombines TRBV28 with TRBJ2-1; the match to TRBD2 covers 9 bases. CDR3 length: 16 residues. CDR1 and CDR2 from the germline V gene are MDHEN and SYDVKM. The ends lost 5 bases at V and 0 bases at J; junction bases unmatched: 5. The CDR3: CASSPLAGTSYNEQFF. For the CDR3, the DNA is TGTGCCAGCAGTCCTCTAGCGGGGACCTCCTACAATGAGCAGTTCTTC.